This T cell receptor beta chain stems from a study of cytomegalovirus exposure and HLA in healthy donors. Whole-study findings and limits: When analyzed later, a missense DCLRE1C variant was found to be linked to TCR beta V- and J-gene trimming. Accounts indicate the classifier identified cytomegalovirus status with strong specificity and sensitivity.

A multiplex PCR was run with 60 Vbeta primers and 13 Jbeta primers. Some clones are missing from TCRdb's copy, which holds only in-frame ones; the method was immunoSEQ multiplex PCR. The repertoire consists of approximately 110,000 clones, with over 75% occurring once and the leading ten covering 13%. V lost 6 bases, J lost 1 base, and 9 bases lay in between. In germline, CDR1 is SNHLY, CDR2 FYNNEI. The CDR3 totals 13 residues. This clone showed up just a few times. Its antigen is undetermined. Source material: PBMCs. The clonotype originates from a woman between 40 and 50 years old in good health and CMV-seropositive. The chain combines TRBV2 with TRBJ1-1; D is undetermined. The CDR3 DNA reads as TGTGCCAGCAGCTCCGGGTGGAACACTGAAGCTTTCTTT. Translated: CASSSGWNTEAFF.